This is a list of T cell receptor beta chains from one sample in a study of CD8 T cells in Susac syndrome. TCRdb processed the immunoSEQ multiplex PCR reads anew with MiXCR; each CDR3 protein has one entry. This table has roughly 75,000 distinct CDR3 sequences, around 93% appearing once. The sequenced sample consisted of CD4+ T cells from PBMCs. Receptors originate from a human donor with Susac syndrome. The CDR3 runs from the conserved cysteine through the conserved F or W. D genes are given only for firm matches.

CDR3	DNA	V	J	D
CASSLGSNPLEQYF	TGCGCCAGCAGCTTGGGGTCAAACCCCCTCGAGCAGTACTTC	TRBV5-1	TRBJ2-7	NA
CASRGASATNEKLFF	TGTGCCAGCAGAGGGGCCAGTGCAACTAATGAAAAACTGTTTTTT	TRBV2	TRBJ1-4	NA
CASSSADNEKLFF	TGTGCCAGCAGCTCGGCGGATAATGAAAAACTGTTTTTT	TRBV16	TRBJ1-4	NA
CASSLAGGEEEKLFF	TGTGCCAGCAGCTTGGCCGGAGGGGAGGAGGAAAAACTGTTTTTT	TRBV5-6	TRBJ1-4	NA
CASSLFRAHNSPLHF	TGTGCCAGCAGCTTATTCCGGGCCCATAATTCACCCCTCCACTTT	TRBV5-4	TRBJ1-6	NA
CASSNGESNSYEQYF	TGTGCCAGCAGCAACGGCGAATCTAACTCCTACGAGCAGTACTTC	TRBV7-9	TRBJ2-7	NA
CASSAGTGLQGTQYF	TGTGCCAGCTCAGCCGGGACAGGGTTGCAGGGGACCCAGTACTTC	TRBV18	TRBJ2-5	TRBD1
CAWSSGNYGYTF	TGTGCCTGGAGCTCGGGTAACTATGGCTACACCTTC	TRBV30	TRBJ1-2	NA
CASSEESSYNSPLHF	TGTGCCAGCTCAGAAGAGAGCTCCTATAATTCACCCCTCCACTTT	TRBV18	TRBJ1-6	NA
CSVSPTLYEQYF	TGCAGTGTATCCCCTACGTTGTACGAGCAGTACTTC	TRBV20-1	TRBJ2-7	NA
CAWSEQVTGGQETQYF	TGTGCCTGGAGTGAACAAGTGACGGGGGGGCAAGAGACCCAGTACTTC	TRBV30	TRBJ2-5	TRBD2
CASSHWDRVGYGYTF	TGTGCCAGCAGCCATTGGGACAGGGTAGGGTATGGCTACACCTTC	TRBV3-1	TRBJ1-2	TRBD1
CSVVISYEQYF	TGCAGCGTTGTAATTTCCTACGAGCAGTACTTC	TRBV29-1	TRBJ2-7	NA